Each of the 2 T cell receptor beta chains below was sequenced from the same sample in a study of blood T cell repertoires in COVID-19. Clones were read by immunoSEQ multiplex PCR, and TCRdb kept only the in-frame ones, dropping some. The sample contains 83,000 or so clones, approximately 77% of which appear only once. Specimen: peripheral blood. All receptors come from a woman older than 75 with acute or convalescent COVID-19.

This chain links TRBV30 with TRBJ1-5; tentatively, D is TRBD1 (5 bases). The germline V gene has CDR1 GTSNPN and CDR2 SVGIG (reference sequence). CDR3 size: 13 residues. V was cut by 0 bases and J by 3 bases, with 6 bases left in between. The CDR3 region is CAWSVQDNQPQHF. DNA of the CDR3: TGTGCCTGGAGTGTACAGGACAATCAGCCCCAGCATTTT. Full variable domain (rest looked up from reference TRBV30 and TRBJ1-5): SQTIHQWPATLVQPVGSPLSLECTVEGTSNPNLYWYRQAAGRGLQLLFYSVGIGQISSEVPQNLSASRPQDRQFILSSKKLLLSDSGFYLCAWSVQDNQPQHFGDGTRLSIL.

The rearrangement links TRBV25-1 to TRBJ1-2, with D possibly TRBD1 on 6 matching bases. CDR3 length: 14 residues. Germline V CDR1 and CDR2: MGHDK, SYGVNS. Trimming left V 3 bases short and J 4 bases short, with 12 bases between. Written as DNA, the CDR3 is TGTGCCAGCAGTGACCCCGGACAGCTCTATGGCTACACCTTC. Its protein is CASSDPGQLYGYTF.